This TCR beta chain was found in a study of vaccination and CD4 T cells after COVID-19. Cultured CD4+ T-cell DNA underwent Oncomine TCR Beta short-read sequencing. Each CDR3 protein gets one entry after TCRdb re-called the PCR reads with MiXCR. The table records some 22,000 distinct CDR3 sequences, about 59% of them present only once. About this clonotype itself: Its antigen is undetermined. A junction end diverges from the germline sequence, so it may reflect a read error.

Noted treatment: 10-day PBMC culture with coronavirus spike peptide pools or control peptides (ViraFEST assay). The CDR3 totals 14 residues. The sequence came from a human donor who received a COVID-19 vaccine. The V call is TRBV5-3, the J call TRBJ1-2; TRBD1 aligns across 7 bases. TRBV5-3 is given ORF status, its function remaining uncertain. Sequenced here: CD4+ T cells from blood, cultured in vitro, sampled before SARS-CoV-2 vaccination. The CDR3 bases are TGTGCCAGCAGCTTGGGGGACAGAGACTATGGCTACACCTTC. Its protein product is CASSLGDRDYGYTF.